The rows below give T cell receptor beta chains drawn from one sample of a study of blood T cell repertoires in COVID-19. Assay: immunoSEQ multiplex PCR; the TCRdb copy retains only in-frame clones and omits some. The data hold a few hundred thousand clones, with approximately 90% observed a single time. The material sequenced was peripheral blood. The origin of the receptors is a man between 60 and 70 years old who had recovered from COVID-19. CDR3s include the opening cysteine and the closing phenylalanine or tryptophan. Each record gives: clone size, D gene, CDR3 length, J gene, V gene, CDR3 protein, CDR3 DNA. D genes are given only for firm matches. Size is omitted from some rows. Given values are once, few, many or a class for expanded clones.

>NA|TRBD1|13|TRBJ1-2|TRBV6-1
CASSEDGTGSYTF
TGTGCCAGCAGTGAAGATGGGACAGGGAGCTACACCTTC
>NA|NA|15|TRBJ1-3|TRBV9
CASSVMGTSGNTIYF
TGTGCCAGCAGCGTTATGGGCACCTCTGGAAACACCATATATTTT
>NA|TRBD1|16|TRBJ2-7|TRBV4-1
CASSQDPGQSSYEQYF
TGCGCCAGCAGCCAAGATCCGGGACAGAGCTCCTACGAGCAGTACTTC
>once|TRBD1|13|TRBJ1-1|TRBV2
CASSAGTGPEAFF
TGTGCCAGCAGCGCAGGGACAGGTCCTGAAGCTTTCTTT
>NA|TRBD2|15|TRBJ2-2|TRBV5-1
CASSLWTSRAGELFF
TGCGCCAGCAGCTTGTGGACTAGTAGGGCCGGGGAGCTGTTTTTT
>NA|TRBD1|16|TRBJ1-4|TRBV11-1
CASSEGQGLTNEKLFF
TGTGCCAGCAGCGAAGGACAGGGGCTGACTAATGAAAAACTGTTTTTT
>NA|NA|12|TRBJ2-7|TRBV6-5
CASRKQGSEQYF
TGTGCCAGCAGGAAACAGGGTTCCGAGCAGTACTTC
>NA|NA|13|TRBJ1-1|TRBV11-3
CASSLGVNTEAFF
TGTGCCAGCAGCTTGGGAGTGAACACTGAAGCTTTCTTT
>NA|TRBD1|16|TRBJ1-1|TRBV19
CASATAGGRANTEAFF
TGTGCCAGTGCAACGGCAGGGGGACGGGCGAACACTGAAGCTTTCTTT
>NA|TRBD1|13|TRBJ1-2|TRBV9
CASSFTGVYGYTF
TGTGCCAGCAGCTTCACAGGGGTTTACGGCTACACCTTC
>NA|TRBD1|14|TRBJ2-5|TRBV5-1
CASRTGANQETQYF
TGCGCCAGCCGGACAGGGGCGAACCAAGAGACCCAGTACTTC
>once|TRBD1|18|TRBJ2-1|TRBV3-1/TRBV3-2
CASSHPTGGGLGWNEQFF
TGTGCCAGCAGCCACCCGACAGGGGGGGGGCTAGGTTGGAATGAGCAGTTCTTC
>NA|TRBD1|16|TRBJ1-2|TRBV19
CASQTRIEDRGYGYTF
TGTGCCAGCCAGACGCGAATTGAGGACAGGGGCTATGGCTACACCTTC
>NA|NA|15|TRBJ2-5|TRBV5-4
CASSLAPTSRETQYF
TGTGCCAGCAGCTTGGCCCCCACTAGCAGGGAGACCCAGTACTTC
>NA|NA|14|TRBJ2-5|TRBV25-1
CASSPSVMIKTQYF
TGTGCCAGCAGCCCTTCGGTGATGATAAAGACCCAGTACTTC
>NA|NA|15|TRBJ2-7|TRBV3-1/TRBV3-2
CASSQDWRVIYEQYF
TGTGCCAGCAGCCAAGATTGGCGGGTTATCTACGAGCAGTACTTC
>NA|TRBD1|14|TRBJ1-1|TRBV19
CASRARTGAREAFF
TGTGCCAGTAGGGCCAGGACAGGAGCAAGAGAAGCTTTCTTT
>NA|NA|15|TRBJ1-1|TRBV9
CASSVAGSGNTEAFF
TGTGCCAGCAGCGTAGCAGGGTCGGGGAACACTGAAGCTTTCTTT
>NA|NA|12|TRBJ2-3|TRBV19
CASSIQGTTQYF
TGTGCCAGTAGTATCCAGGGGACTACGCAGTATTTT
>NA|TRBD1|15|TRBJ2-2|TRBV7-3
CASSRGQGRTGELFF
TGTGCCAGCAGCCGAGGACAGGGTCGGACCGGGGAGCTGTTTTTT
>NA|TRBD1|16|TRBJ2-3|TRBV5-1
CASSLGQSHSTDTQYF
TGCGCCAGCAGCCTGGGACAGAGTCATAGCACAGATACGCAGTATTTT
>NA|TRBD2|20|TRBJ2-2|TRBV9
CASSFRAGLAGGSNTGELFF
TGTGCCAGCAGCTTCAGAGCGGGACTAGCGGGGGGGTCGAACACCGGGGAGCTGTTTTTT